This entry lists 32 T cell receptor beta chains sequenced from one sample in a study of blood T cell repertoires in COVID-19. Clones were read by immunoSEQ multiplex PCR, and TCRdb kept only the in-frame ones, dropping some. The repertoire holds about 360,000 clones, with roughly 77% as singletons. Sequencing input: peripheral blood. The receptors come from a human donor with acute or convalescent COVID-19. The donor label of this sample is uncertain.

The V call is TRBV5-4, the J call TRBJ1-5; TRBD1 might be the D (6 bases). The V and J ends lost 4 bases and 3 bases respectively, with 11 bases between them. This CDR3 comprises 14 residues. Per germline, CDR1 SGHNT and CDR2 YYREEE (reference sequence). The CDR3 region is CASSIQGINQPQHF. CDR3 DNA: TGTGCCAGCAGCATACAGGGTATCAATCAGCCCCAGCATTTT.

The count of this clone is one. J is TRBJ2-5 and V is TRBV5-1, with D possibly being TRBD2 (6 bases). V gave up 3 bases and J gave up 1 base, with 7 bases separating them. The CDR3 has 13 amino acids. CDR1 is SGHRS, CDR2 YFSETQ, per germline. The CDR3 sequence: CASSSTSQETQYF. CDR3 DNA sequence: TGCGCCAGCAGCTCGACTAGCCAAGAGACCCAGTACTTC.

This clone appeared once. The chain combines TRBV6-5 with TRBJ2-1; no clear D. V was cut by 6 bases and J by 3 bases, with 15 bases left in between. From germline, CDR1 is MNHEY and CDR2 SVGAGI. CDR3 length equals 15 residues. CDR3 residues: CASSPMASSYNEQFF. CDR3 nucleotides: TGTGCCAGCAGCCCCATGGCGTCTAGCTACAATGAGCAGTTCTTC.

This clone turned up a few times. The chain is built from TRBV6-6 and TRBJ1-4; D not resolved. This CDR3 is 12 amino acids long. The V end lost 0 bases, the J end lost 8 bases, and 4 bases lay between the germline ends. Germline lookup yields CDR1 MNHNY and CDR2 SVGAGI (reference sequence). The chain's CDR3 is CASSYSREKLFF. CDR3 nucleotide sequence: TGTGCCAGCAGTTACTCGAGAGAAAAACTGTTTTTT.

The rearrangement uses TRBV28 and TRBJ1-5; D may be TRBD1 (5 bases). V dropped 3 bases and J dropped 4 bases, with 13 bases sitting between them. The V gene's germline CDR1 is MDHEN and CDR2 SYDVKM. The CDR3 consists of 15 residues. The CDR3: CASSFWGRPNQPQHF. The CDR3 DNA is TGTGCCAGCAGTTTCTGGGGCAGGCCTAATCAGCCCCAGCATTTT.

The chain combines TRBV2 with TRBJ2-5; the D gene is possibly TRBD1 (6 bases). In germline, CDR1 is SNHLY, CDR2 FYNNEI. Deletions cut 4 bases from V and 5 bases from J, with 14 bases between. The CDR3 consists of 14 residues. The CDR3 DNA is TGTGCCAGCAGTGGAAACAGGGCGGCGGAGACCCAGTACTTC. Translating it yields CASSGNRAAETQYF.

This rearrangement joins TRBV11-2 to TRBJ2-7; no clear D gene. The germline CDR1 and CDR2 sequences are SGHAT and FQNNGV. The V gene lost 5 bases and the J gene lost 4 bases, with 6 bases spanning the gap. The CDR3 consists of 11 residues. CDR3 nucleotide sequence: TGTGCCAGCAGCCATAGATACGAGCAGTACTTC. This sequence encodes CASSHRYEQYF.

This clone appeared a single time. The rearrangement links TRBV6-4 to TRBJ2-1; weak D call: TRBD2 (6 bases). V was cut by 4 bases and J by 0 bases, with 7 bases left in between. This CDR3 is 14 amino acids long. The germline V gene has CDR1 MRHNA and CDR2 SNTAGT. For the CDR3, the DNA is TGTGCCAGCAGTGTCGGGAGCTCCTACAATGAGCAGTTCTTC. Its protein product is CASSVGSSYNEQFF.

The sample holds many counts of this clone. The chain employs TRBV2 and TRBJ1-3; D might be TRBD1 (5 bases). The V gene lost 6 bases and the J gene lost 2 bases, with 17 bases spanning the gap. The CDR3 contains 16 residues. Looked up from germline, CDR1 is SNHLY and CDR2 is FYNNEI. The CDR3 protein is CASRPGRGPAGNTIYF. The CDR3 bases are TGTGCCAGCAGGCCGGGGAGGGGACCTGCTGGAAACACCATATATTTT. The variable domain in full, completed from reference TRBV2 and TRBJ1-3, reads EPEVTQTPSHQVTQMGQEVILRCVPISNHLYFYWYRQILGQKVEFLVSFYNNEISEKSEIFDDQFSVERPDGSNFTLKIRSTKLEDSAMYFCASRPGRGPAGNTIYFGEGSWLTVV.

Notes on this clone: The same CDR3 is also encoded by other DNA sequences in this sample. Here the CDR3 reads CASSYRGSTEAFF. The CDR3 DNA sequence: TGTGCCAGCAGTTACCGCGGCTCCACTGAAGCTTTCTTT. V gene TRBV6-2 or TRBV6-3 combines with J gene TRBJ1-1; D ambiguous. Looked up from germline, CDR1 is MNHEY and CDR2 is SVGEGT. The V end was cut by 2 bases, the J end by 4 bases, with 8 bases between. The CDR3 runs 13 residues.

The gene calls are TRBV5-1 and TRBJ2-3; a possible D gene is TRBD1 (6 bases). The germline gives CDR1 SGHRS, CDR2 YFSETQ. The length of the CDR3 is 17 residues. The ends were cut back, 5 bases at V and 0 bases at J, with 19 bases in the middle. CDR3 protein: CASSPGAQTISTDTQYF. The CDR3 DNA follows: TGCGCCAGCAGTCCAGGGGCACAAACAATTAGCACAGATACGCAGTATTTT.

In its sample, this clone was seen a few times. The CDR3 sequence is CASRHDRRSEKLFF. The CDR3 DNA reads as TGTGCCAGCAGACACGACCGTAGGAGTGAAAAACTGTTTTTT. J is TRBJ1-4 and V is TRBV2; no reliable D call. Trimming took 6 bases from V and 7 from J, leaving 15 bases between them. Germline V gene data show CDR1 as SNHLY and CDR2 as FYNNEI. CDR3 length: 14 residues.

The genes are TRBV18 and TRBJ1-1; D remains ambiguous. There are 15 residues in the CDR3. CDR1 and CDR2 from the germline V gene are KGHSH and LQKENI. V was cut by 2 bases and J by 1 base, with 11 bases left in between. CDR3 in amino acids: CASSPIGVRNTEAFF. CDR3 DNA sequence: TGTGCCAGCTCACCAATCGGGGTTCGGAACACTGAAGCTTTCTTT.

The chain couples TRBV30 to TRBJ2-7, with a possible D match to TRBD2 (7 bases). The CDR3 is made up of 14 amino acids. In germline, CDR1 is GTSNPN, CDR2 SVGIG (reference sequence). The ends were cut back, 3 bases at V and 7 bases at J, with 19 bases in the middle. The CDR3 loop is CAWSYGGGFSEQYF. Here the CDR3 DNA reads TGTGCCTGGAGCTATGGGGGGGGCTTCAGTGAGCAGTACTTC.

This chain uses TRBV19 with TRBJ2-2; 13 bases map to TRBD2. Trimming at V came to 1 base and at J to 8 bases, leaving 4 bases not matched to a gene. The germline V gene has CDR1 LNHDA and CDR2 SQIVND (reference sequence). The CDR3 consists of 16 residues. The CDR3 region has the DNA TGTGCCAGTAGTATAGGACTAGCGGGGGGCCGAGGGGAGCTGTTTTTT. Translation: CASSIGLAGGRGELFF.

The chain has TRBV14 and TRBJ2-2; D perhaps matches TRBD2 (6 bases). This CDR3 is built from 18 residues. V was clipped by 4 bases and J by 0 bases, with 18 bases between them. Germline assignment: CDR1 SGHDN and CDR2 FVKESK. CDR3 region: CASSPYGTGETNTGELFF. The CDR3 DNA reads TGTGCCAGCAGCCCTTACGGGACGGGAGAAACGAACACCGGGGAGCTGTTTTTT. Supplemented by reference TRBV14 and TRBJ2-2, the full variable domain reads EAGVTQFPSHSVIEKGQTVTLRCDPISGHDNLYWYRRVMGKEIKFLLHFVKESKQDESGMPNNRFLAERTGGTYSTLKVQPAELEDSGVYFCASSPYGTGETNTGELFFGEGSRLTVL.

V usage is TRBV15 and J usage is TRBJ2-7; the match to TRBD2 covers 11 bases. The length of the CDR3 is 14 residues. Trimming took 4 bases from V and 8 from J; bases not matched to a gene: 7. Germline CDR1 and CDR2: LNHNV and YYDKDF (reference sequence). The CDR3 nucleotides are TGTGCCACCAGCACGACCGGGACTAGCGGAAAGCAGTACTTC. Residues: CATSTTGTSGKQYF. Together with reference TRBV15 and TRBJ2-7, the CDR3 gives the full variable domain: DAMVIQNPRYQVTQFGKPVTLSCSQTLNHNVMYWYQQKSSQAPKLLFHYYDKDFNNEADTPDNFQSRRPNTSFCFLDIRSPGLGDTAMYLCATSTTGTSGKQYFGPGTRLTVT.

This clone was seen a single time. CDR3 DNA sequence: TGTGCCTGGAGTTCCGCAGGTTACAATGAGCAGTTCTTC. Protein: CAWSSAGYNEQFF. The gene calls are TRBV30 and TRBJ2-1; D is unclear. Trimming took 2 bases from V and 4 from J, leaving 9 bases between them. The CDR3 spans 13 residues. The germline V gene has CDR1 GTSNPN and CDR2 SVGIG (reference sequence).

The J gene is TRBJ2-3, the V gene TRBV11-2, with a tentative D call TRBD2 (7 bases). The germline V gene encodes CDR1 SGHAT and CDR2 FQNNGV. Trimming removed 3 bases from V and 5 bases from J, with 12 bases in between. The CDR3 extends over 14 amino acids. The CDR3 DNA is TGTGCCAGCAGCTTTGGGGGGGGCAAAGATACGCAGTATTTT. This translates into CASSFGGGKDTQYF.

The rearrangement uses TRBV9 and TRBJ2-7; 11 nucleotides agree with TRBD1. Germline assignment: CDR1 SGDLS and CDR2 YYNGEE. V shed 7 bases and J 4 bases; nucleotides not matched to a gene: 7. This CDR3 is built from 14 residues. CDR3 amino acids: CASSPRDRGYEQYF. The CDR3 nucleotides are TGTGCCAGCTCCCCCCGGGACAGGGGGTACGAGCAGTACTTC.

The V gene is TRBV5-1, the J gene TRBJ2-5; perhaps TRBD2 as D (5 bases). Trimming took 3 bases from V and 5 from J, leaving 14 bases between them. This CDR3 has 14 residues. Germline CDR1 is SGHRS and CDR2 is YFSETQ. In nucleotides, the CDR3 is TGCGCCAGCAGCTCCCCGGGGAGACCGGAGACCCAGTACTTC. Translated, it gives CASSSPGRPETQYF.

The chain couples TRBV28 to TRBJ1-2, with 9 nucleotides matching TRBD1. The CDR3 has 16 amino acids. J lost 8 bases, V lost 4 bases, and 14 bases had no gene match. Per germline, CDR1 MDHEN and CDR2 SYDVKM. The CDR3 coding sequence is TGTGCCAGCAGTTCCACCACAACCGGGACAGGGCTGGGCTACACCTTC. The encoded protein is CASSSTTTGTGLGYTF.

J is TRBJ1-2 and V is TRBV6-1; 10 nucleotides line up with TRBD1. Germline-derived CDR1 and CDR2 are MNHNS and SASEGT. This CDR3 contains 15 residues. Germline trimming cut 1 base from V and 1 base from J; bases unmatched to any gene: 0. CDR3 in amino acids: CASSEGTGGNYGYTF. The DNA for the CDR3 is TGTGCCAGCAGTGAAGGGACAGGGGGTAACTATGGCTACACCTTC.

The rearrangement links TRBV11-2 to TRBJ1-4; 9 bases match TRBD1. The ends lost 3 bases at V and 10 bases at J; junction bases unmatched: 0. The CDR3 has 12 residues. Germline V gene data show CDR1 as SGHAT and CDR2 as FQNNGV. CDR3 in DNA: TGTGCCAGCAGCTTGACAGGGGGAAAACTGTTTTTT. Protein: CASSLTGGKLFF.

The rearrangement links TRBV29-1 to TRBJ1-2; perhaps TRBD1 as D (6 bases). V lost 4 bases to trimming and J lost 8 bases, with 20 bases between them. Germline V gene sequence: CDR1 SQVTM, CDR2 ANQGSEA. This CDR3 has 14 amino acids. CDR3 region: CSVAVGQGIRGYTF. CDR3 coding DNA: TGCAGCGTTGCCGTAGGTCAGGGGATACGAGGCTACACCTTC.

The chain uses TRBV5-3 and TRBJ1-6; 8 positions match TRBD1. TRBV5-3 belongs to the ORF category, with a function that is uncertain. There are 15 residues in the CDR3. The V segment lost 4 bases and the J segment 10 bases; nucleotides outside the gene matches: 10. As DNA, the CDR3 is TGTGCCAGAAGCGTAAATCGACAGGGGAACTCACCCCTCCACTTT. It is translated as CARSVNRQGNSPLHF.

The chain couples TRBV3-1 (or the pseudogene TRBV3-2) to TRBJ2-2; 8 nucleotides agree with TRBD1. J gave up 4 bases and V 3 bases, and 4 bases lay outside the gene matches. CDR1 and CDR2 (germline): LGHDT, YNNKEL (reference sequence). CDR3 length equals 15 residues. Here the CDR3 reads CASSHTGTGTGELFF. DNA of the CDR3: TGTGCCAGCAGCCATACCGGGACAGGCACCGGGGAGCTGTTTTTT.

The gene calls are TRBV6-1 and TRBJ1-3, with D possibly matching TRBD1 (5 bases). CDR1 and CDR2 (germline): MNHNS, SASEGT. CDR3 length: 16 amino acids. V was trimmed by 2 bases and J by 2 bases, leaving 13 bases between them. The CDR3 bases are TGTGCCAGCAGTGAACTGGGGCCGGATACTGGAAACACCATATATTTT. Protein: CASSELGPDTGNTIYF.

This sequence joins TRBV5-1 and TRBJ1-2; 8 nucleotides match TRBD1. Germline V CDR1 and CDR2: SGHRS, YFSETQ. The J segment lost 8 bases and the V segment lost 5 bases, leaving 5 bases of the junction unmatched. The CDR3 totals 12 residues. In nucleotides, the CDR3 is TGCGCCAGCAGAGGACAGGGATCCGGCTACACCTTC. Its protein product is CASRGQGSGYTF.

The chain is built from TRBV6-5 and TRBJ1-2, with 8 bases lining up with TRBD1. This CDR3 has 14 residues. Germline V gene data show CDR1 as MNHEY and CDR2 as SVGAGI. The ends lost 6 bases at V and 8 bases at J; junction bases unmatched: 11. The DNA for the CDR3 is TGTGCCAGCAGGAGACAGGGGCAGCTTAGAGGCTACACCTTC. Protein: CASRRQGQLRGYTF.

The chain is built from TRBV6-7 and TRBJ2-7; 10 nucleotides line up with TRBD2. TRBV6-7 is an ORF for which the function is uncertain. The CDR3 contains 15 residues. The J segment lost 3 bases and the V segment lost 0 bases, leaving 2 bases of the junction unmatched. CDR3 region: CASSYSRTSGYEQYF. CDR3 DNA: TGTGCCAGCAGTTACTCCCGGACTAGCGGCTACGAGCAGTACTTC.

The CDR3 here is CASRPTGGGQGTQYF. CDR3 sequence (DNA): TGCGCCAGCAGACCTACAGGGGGCGGTCAGGGGACCCAGTACTTC. The V and J genes are TRBV5-1 and TRBJ2-5; 9 bases map to TRBD1. CDR1 SGHRS and CDR2 YFSETQ come from the germline V gene. This CDR3 comprises 15 residues. The ends lost 5 bases at V and 7 bases at J; junction bases unmatched: 12.